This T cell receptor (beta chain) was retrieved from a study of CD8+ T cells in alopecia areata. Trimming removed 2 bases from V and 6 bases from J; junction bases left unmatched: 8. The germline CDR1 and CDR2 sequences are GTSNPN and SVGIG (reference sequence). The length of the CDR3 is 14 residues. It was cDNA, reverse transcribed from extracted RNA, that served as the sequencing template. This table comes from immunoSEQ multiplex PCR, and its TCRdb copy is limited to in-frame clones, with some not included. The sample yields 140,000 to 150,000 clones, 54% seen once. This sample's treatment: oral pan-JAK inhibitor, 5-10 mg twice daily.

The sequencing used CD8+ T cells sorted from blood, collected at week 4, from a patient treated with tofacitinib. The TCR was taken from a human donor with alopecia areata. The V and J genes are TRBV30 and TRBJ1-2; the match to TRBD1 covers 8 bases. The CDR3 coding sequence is TGTGCCTGGAGTCCCATAGGGACAGGAAATGGCTACACCTTC. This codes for CAWSPIGTGNGYTF. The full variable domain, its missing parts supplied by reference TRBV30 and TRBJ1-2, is SQTIHQWPATLVQPVGSPLSLECTVEGTSNPNLYWYRQAAGRGLQLLFYSVGIGQISSEVPQNLSASRPQDRQFILSSKKLLLSDSGFYLCAWSPIGTGNGYTFGSGTRLTVV.